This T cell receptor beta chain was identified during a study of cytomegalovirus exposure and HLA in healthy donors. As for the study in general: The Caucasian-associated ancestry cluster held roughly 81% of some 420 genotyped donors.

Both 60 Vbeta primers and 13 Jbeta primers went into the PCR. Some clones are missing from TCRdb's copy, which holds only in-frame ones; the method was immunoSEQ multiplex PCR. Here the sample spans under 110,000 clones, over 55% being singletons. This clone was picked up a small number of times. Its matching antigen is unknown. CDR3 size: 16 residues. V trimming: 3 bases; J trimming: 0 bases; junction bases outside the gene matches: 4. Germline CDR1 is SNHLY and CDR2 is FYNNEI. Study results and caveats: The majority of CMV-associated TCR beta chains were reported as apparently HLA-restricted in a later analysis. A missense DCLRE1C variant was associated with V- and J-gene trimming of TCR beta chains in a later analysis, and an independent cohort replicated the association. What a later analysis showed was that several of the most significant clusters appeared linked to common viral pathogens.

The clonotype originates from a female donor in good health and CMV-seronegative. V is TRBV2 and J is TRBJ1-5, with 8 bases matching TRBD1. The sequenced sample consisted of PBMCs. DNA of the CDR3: TGTGCCAGCAGTGACCGACAGGGGTCTAGCAATCAGCCCCAGCATTTT. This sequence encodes CASSDRQGSSNQPQHF.